The 21 T cell receptor beta chains below come from one sample, sequenced in a study of T cell clones after liver transplantation. The method was immunoSEQ multiplex PCR; TCRdb's version includes in-frame clones alone and lacks a portion of them. This sample has approximately 65,000 clones, with 80% to 95% found just once. The sequences come from CD4+ T cells from blood, collected approximately 27 months after liver transplant. The receptors stem from a human patient who received a liver transplant. T cells may partly derive from the graft donor.

This chain links TRBV10-3 with TRBJ2-3; the D gene is possibly TRBD2 (6 bases). Germline lookup yields CDR1 ENHRY and CDR2 SYGVKD. This CDR3 contains 15 residues. Trimming removed 5 bases at V and 0 bases at J, with 12 bases between. Here the CDR3 DNA reads TGTGCCATCAGTACCTATAGCGGAAGCACAGATACGCAGTATTTT. Encoded protein: CAISTYSGSTDTQYF.

The rearrangement links TRBV6-5 to TRBJ2-1, with 7 bases that match TRBD1. V trimming: 6 bases; J trimming: 14 bases; junction bases outside the gene matches: 13. This CDR3 has 13 amino acids. CDR1 and CDR2 from the germline V gene are MNHEY and SVGAGI. The CDR3 bases are TGTGCCAGCAGACAGAGGGACAGTCGGAAGGAGTTCTTC. It yields the protein CASRQRDSRKEFF.

The J gene is TRBJ2-1, the V gene TRBV7-3, with D perhaps matching TRBD2 (6 bases). The CDR3 contains 14 residues. Germline lookup yields CDR1 SGHTA and CDR2 FQGTGA. V lost 5 bases, J lost 13 bases, and 21 bases lay in between. DNA of the CDR3: TGTGCCAGCAGCCAAAGGGGACTCGCCCCAGAACAGTTCTTC. Its protein product is CASSQRGLAPEQFF.

The sample holds one count of this clone. The chain recombines TRBV27 with TRBJ2-7; 7 nucleotides line up with TRBD2. The V gene end was trimmed by 3 bases and the J gene end by 7 bases; junction bases not matched to a gene: 9. The CDR3 covers 14 residues. Germline-derived CDR1 and CDR2 are MNHEY and SMNVEV (reference sequence). The CDR3 is CASSFDAGEAEQYF. The CDR3 DNA is TGTGCCAGCAGTTTCGACGCGGGAGAGGCGGAGCAGTACTTC.

The sample holds a few counts of this clone. The chain carries TRBV2 and TRBJ1-1; a weak D match, TRBD1 (6 bases). CDR1 is SNHLY, CDR2 FYNNEI, per germline. The CDR3 is 15 amino acids. V dropped 6 bases and J dropped 4 bases, with 18 bases sitting between them. The CDR3 region is CASSQQGPRGTEAFF. CDR3 bases: TGTGCCAGCAGCCAACAAGGACCCAGGGGCACTGAAGCTTTCTTT.

V is TRBV9 and J is TRBJ1-4; weak D call: TRBD1 (5 bases). The germline V gene has CDR1 SGDLS and CDR2 YYNGEE. The CDR3 length is 16 residues. Trimming removed 0 bases at V and 8 bases at J, with 17 bases between. For the CDR3, the DNA is TGTGCCAGCAGCGTAGGCTCGCGGACAATTGACGAAAAACTGTTTTTT. Translating it yields CASSVGSRTIDEKLFF.

This rearrangement joins TRBV10-3 to TRBJ2-7; 10 bases match TRBD2. V shed 4 bases, J shed 5 bases, and the junction held 11 bases outside the gene matches. The CDR3 totals 16 residues. CDR1 is ENHRY and CDR2 is SYGVKD in the germline V gene. The CDR3 coding sequence is TGTGCCATCAGTGTCCCGATAGATAGCGGGAGGCACGAGCAGTACTTC. This gives the protein CAISVPIDSGRHEQYF.

The genes are TRBV6-1 and TRBJ2-1; possibly TRBD2 for D (5 bases). The CDR3 is 14 residues long. Germline-derived CDR1 and CDR2 are MNHNS and SASEGT. Deletions cut 3 bases from V and 7 bases from J, with 13 bases between. The CDR3 here is CASSDPGETNEQFF. The CDR3 nucleotides are TGTGCCAGCAGTGACCCTGGGGAGACAAATGAGCAGTTCTTC.

The chain joins TRBV19 to TRBJ2-7, with D tentatively TRBD1 or TRBD2 (5 bases each). V lost 3 bases to trimming and J lost 2 bases, with 14 bases between them. This CDR3 contains 15 residues. In germline, CDR1 is LNHDA, CDR2 SQIVND (reference sequence). CDR3 bases: TGTGCCAGTAGTATTGGGGGAGAGGGCGCCTACGAGCAGTACTTC. Its protein is CASSIGGEGAYEQYF.

This sequence joins TRBV4-3 and TRBJ2-7; 10 bases are shared with TRBD1. The CDR3 covers 15 residues. Germline V gene data show CDR1 as LGHNA and CDR2 as YSLEER. Losses at the gene ends were 4 bases for V and 3 bases for J; bases not matched to a gene: 6. CDR3 protein: CASSRTGTGDYEQYF. CDR3 DNA sequence: TGCGCCAGCAGCCGGACCGGGACAGGGGACTACGAGCAGTACTTC.

The CDR3 nucleotides read TGTGCCAGCAGCTTCCTACCAGGGGGCTATAGAGATACGCAGTATTTT. Its translation is CASSFLPGGYRDTQYF. This rearrangement joins TRBV5-6 to TRBJ2-3; 8 bases line up with TRBD1. With V trimmed by 2 bases and J by 5 bases, 10 bases remained unmatched. Germline V gene sequence: CDR1 SGHDT, CDR2 YYEEEE. CDR3 length: 16 amino acids.

This sequence joins TRBV10-2 and TRBJ2-1; D unclear. Trimming stripped 3 bases from V and 1 base from J, with 7 bases between. CDR1 is WSHSY, CDR2 SAAADI, per germline. The CDR3 length is 14 residues. The DNA of the CDR3 is TGCGCCAGCAGTGATCAGAGTTCCTACAATGAGCAGTTCTTC. Residues: CASSDQSSYNEQFF.

The chain combines TRBV11-2 with TRBJ2-3; D might be TRBD1 (5 bases). The germline V and J ends were trimmed by 3 bases and 0 bases, with 7 bases remaining between them. CDR3 length: 14 amino acids. In germline, CDR1 is SGHAT, CDR2 FQNNGV. The CDR3 nucleotides read TGTGCCAGCAGCTTCCAGGGTAGCACAGATACGCAGTATTTT. Translating gives CASSFQGSTDTQYF.

CDR3 protein: CAWSDGSNQPQHF. In DNA, the CDR3 is TGTGCCTGGAGTGACGGTAGCAATCAGCCCCAGCATTTT. The chain combines TRBV30 with TRBJ1-5, with unresolved D. Trimming shortened V by 1 base and J by 0 bases, and 4 bases separated the two germline ends. This CDR3 contains 13 residues. Germline CDR1 and CDR2: GTSNPN and SVGIG (reference sequence).

This chain joins TRBV18 and TRBJ2-3; D gene ambiguous. Germline V gene sequence: CDR1 KGHSH, CDR2 LQKENI. V lost 1 base and J lost 0, with 5 bases in between. The CDR3 spans 14 residues. The CDR3 coding sequence is TGTGCCAGCTCACCACTGGTTAGCACAGATACGCAGTATTTT. Protein sequence: CASSPLVSTDTQYF.

The CDR3 here is CASSQDPQGPGYGYTF. In nucleotides, the CDR3 is TGCGCCAGCAGCCAAGATCCACAGGGGCCCGGCTATGGCTACACCTTC. This chain links TRBV4-1 with TRBJ1-2, with TRBD1 matching over 7 bases. With V trimmed by 0 bases and J by 4 bases, 8 bases remained unmatched. The CDR3 sequence is 16 residues long. Germline V gene data show CDR1 as MGHRA and CDR2 as YSYEKL.

In this sample, this clone turned up once. The J gene is TRBJ2-7, the V gene TRBV11-3; TRBD2 agrees at 11 bases. V gave up 6 bases and J gave up 3 bases; unmatched junction bases: 7. The CDR3 has 15 amino acids. Per germline, CDR1 SGHNT and CDR2 YENEEA. The CDR3 loop is CASSSAGTSGYEQYF. The CDR3 coding sequence is TGTGCCAGCAGTAGTGCCGGGACTAGCGGCTACGAGCAGTACTTC.

This chain uses TRBV2 with TRBJ1-5; no reliable D call. Germline V gene sequence: CDR1 SNHLY, CDR2 FYNNEI. V shed 3 bases and J shed 0 bases, with 9 bases lying between them. There are 15 residues in the CDR3. The CDR3 loop is CASSDGVISNQPQHF. The CDR3 bases are TGTGCCAGCAGTGATGGAGTGATTAGCAATCAGCCCCAGCATTTT. The whole variable domain, filled in from reference TRBV2 and TRBJ1-5, reads EPEVTQTPSHQVTQMGQEVILRCVPISNHLYFYWYRQILGQKVEFLVSFYNNEISEKSEIFDDQFSVERPDGSNFTLKIRSTKLEDSAMYFCASSDGVISNQPQHFGDGTRLSIL.

J is TRBJ1-2 and V is TRBV20-1; no firm D call. Germline assignment: CDR1 DFQATT and CDR2 SNEGSKA (reference sequence). The V end lost 5 bases, the J end lost 8 bases, and 12 bases lay between the germline ends. The length of the CDR3 is 11 residues. CDR3 residues: CSAQIMEGYTF. The CDR3 region has the DNA TGCAGTGCTCAAATTATGGAGGGCTACACCTTC.

This CDR3 reads CASSIGRLFADQPQHF. The CDR3 DNA reads as TGTGCCAGTAGTATAGGTCGGCTTTTTGCCGATCAGCCCCAGCATTTT. The genes are TRBV19 and TRBJ1-5; D not resolved. Germline V gene data show CDR1 as LNHDA and CDR2 as SQIVND (reference sequence). Trimming removed 1 base at V and 5 bases at J, with 15 bases between. The CDR3 is made up of 16 amino acids.

This rearrangement joins TRBV28 to TRBJ1-1, with 7 bases lining up with TRBD1. The CDR3 loop spans 16 amino acids. After removal of 5 bases from V and 1 base from J, the junction contained 10 bases not matched to a gene. Germline V CDR1 and CDR2: MDHEN, SYDVKM. This CDR3 reads CASSAIDRAQNTEAFF. CDR3 bases: TGTGCCAGCAGTGCAATCGACAGGGCGCAGAACACTGAAGCTTTCTTT.